This entry describes one TCR beta chain. This specimen belongs to a study of identifying expanded T cells in peripheral blood. Collection occurred without any documented infections or immune events in donors. The V gene lost 0 bases and the J gene lost 3 bases, with 16 bases spanning the gap. Germline loops: CDR1 SGHRS, CDR2 YFSETQ. This CDR3 has 16 residues. Produced via immunoSEQ multiplex PCR; TCRdb's table is partial and in-frame only. The data hold under 150,000 clones, with around nine tenths observed a single time. Sequenced sample: blood. The receptor comes from a person aged 18-69 years in good health. The chain is built from TRBV5-1 and TRBJ2-7; tentative D call: TRBD1 (6 bases). CDR3 residues: CASSLEGETGFYEQYF. As DNA, the CDR3 is TGCGCCAGCAGCTTGGAGGGGGAGACAGGATTCTACGAGCAGTACTTC.